The T cell receptor beta chain under discussion was sequenced for a study of post-analysis software for immune sequencing data. Study-wide background: The courses of disease that were included comprised relapsing-remitting, secondary progressive and progressive-relapsing multiple sclerosis.

With respect to this clonotype: As yet, its antigen is unknown.

V lost 7 bases to trimming and J lost 0 bases; unmatched junction nucleotides: 6. CDR3 size: 16 residues. The TCR beta cDNA libraries contained unique molecular identifiers. The source material, 1 to 10 million T cells, gave rise to about 520,000 cDNA molecules. TCRdb redid the calling of the PCR reads with MiXCR, one entry per CDR3 protein. The sample lists roughly 800,000 distinct CDR3 sequences, about 27% occurring once. Whole-study results and caveats: Controls showed lower frequencies than patients for several TRBV segments, and TRBV5-6, TRBV5-1 and TRBV20-1 were among these. Same-batch samples co-clustered strongly by F measure.

The sequence derives from a girl aged 10 to 17 with multiple sclerosis. This chain joins TRBV12-3 or TRBV12-4 and TRBJ1-1, with TRBD1 matching 12 bases. Input material: blood. The CDR3 bases are TGTGCCAGCACCGACGGGACAGGGGGCTTGAACACTGAAGCTTTCTTT. Its protein product is CASTDGTGGLNTEAFF.